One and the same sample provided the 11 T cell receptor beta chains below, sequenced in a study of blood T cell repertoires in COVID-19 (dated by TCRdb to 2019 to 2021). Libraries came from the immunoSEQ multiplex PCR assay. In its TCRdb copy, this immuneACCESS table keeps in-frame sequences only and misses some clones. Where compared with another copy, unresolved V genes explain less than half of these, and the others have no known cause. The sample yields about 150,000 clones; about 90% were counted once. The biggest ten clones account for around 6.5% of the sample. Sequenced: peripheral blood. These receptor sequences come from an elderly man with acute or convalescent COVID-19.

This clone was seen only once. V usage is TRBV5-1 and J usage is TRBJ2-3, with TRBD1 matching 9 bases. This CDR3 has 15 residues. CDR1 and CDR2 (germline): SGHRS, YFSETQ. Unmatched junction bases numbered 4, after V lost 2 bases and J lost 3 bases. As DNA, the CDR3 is TGCGCCAGCAGCTTTGCAGACAGGGGGACAGATACGCAGTATTTT. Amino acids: CASSFADRGTDTQYF.

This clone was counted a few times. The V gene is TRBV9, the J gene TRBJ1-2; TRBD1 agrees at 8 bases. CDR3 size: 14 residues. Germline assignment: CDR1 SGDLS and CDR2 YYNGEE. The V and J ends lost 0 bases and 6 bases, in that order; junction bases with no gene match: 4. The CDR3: CASSVETGEDGYTF. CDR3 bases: TGTGCCAGCAGCGTAGAGACAGGGGAGGATGGCTACACCTTC. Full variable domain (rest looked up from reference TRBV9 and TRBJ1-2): DSGVTQTPKHLITATGQRVTLRCSPRSGDLSVYWYQQSLDQGLQFLIQYYNGEERAKGNILERFSAQQFPDLHSELNLSSLELGDSALYFCASSVETGEDGYTFGSGTRLTVV.

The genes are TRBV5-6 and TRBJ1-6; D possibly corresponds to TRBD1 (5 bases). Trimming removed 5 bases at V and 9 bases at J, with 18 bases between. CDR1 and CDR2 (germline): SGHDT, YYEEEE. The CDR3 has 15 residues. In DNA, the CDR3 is TGTGCCAGCAGTCGGCGGGGGGAGGGAACTTCACCCCTCCACTTT. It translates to CASSRRGEGTSPLHF.

This chain's CDR3 is CASSFRRGGRVNEQFF. In nucleotides, the CDR3 is TGTGCCAGCAGCTTTAGGCGGGGGGGCCGCGTCAATGAGCAGTTCTTC. This rearrangement joins TRBV11-2 to TRBJ2-1, with 9 bases lining up with TRBD2. Germline V gene sequence: CDR1 SGHAT, CDR2 FQNNGV. J was trimmed by 6 bases and V by 3 bases; bases with no gene match: 9. The CDR3 is made up of 16 amino acids.

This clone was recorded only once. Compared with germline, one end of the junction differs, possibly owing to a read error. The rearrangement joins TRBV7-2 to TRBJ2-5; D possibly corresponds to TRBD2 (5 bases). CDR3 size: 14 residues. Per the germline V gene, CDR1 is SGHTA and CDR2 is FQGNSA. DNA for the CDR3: TGTGCCAGCACCTTAGGAGTAGCGATGGAGACCCAGTACTTC. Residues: CASTLGVAMETQYF. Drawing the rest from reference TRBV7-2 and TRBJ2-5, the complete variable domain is GAGVSQSPSNKVTEKGKDVELRCDPISGHTALYWYRQSLGQGLEFLIYFQGNSAPDKSGLPSDRFSAERTGGSVSTLTIQRTQQEDSAVYLCASTLGVAMETQYFGPGTRLLVL.

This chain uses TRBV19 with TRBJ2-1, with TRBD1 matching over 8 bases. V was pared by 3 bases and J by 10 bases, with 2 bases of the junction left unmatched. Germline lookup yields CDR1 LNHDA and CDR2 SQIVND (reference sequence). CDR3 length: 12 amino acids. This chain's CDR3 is CASSIRGLEQFF. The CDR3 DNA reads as TGTGCCAGTAGTATCAGGGGGCTCGAGCAGTTCTTC.

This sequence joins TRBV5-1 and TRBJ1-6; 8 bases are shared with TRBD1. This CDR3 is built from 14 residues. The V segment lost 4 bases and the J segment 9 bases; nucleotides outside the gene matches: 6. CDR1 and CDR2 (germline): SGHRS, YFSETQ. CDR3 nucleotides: TGCGCCAGCAGCACCGGACAGGGTGGTTCACCCCTCCACTTT. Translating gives CASSTGQGGSPLHF.

CDR3 DNA sequence: TGTGCCAGCTCACTTGGACTTAGCACAGATACGCAGTATTTT. Translating gives CASSLGLSTDTQYF. This chain uses TRBV18 with TRBJ2-3, with a possible D match to TRBD2 (5 bases). V gave up 4 bases and J gave up 0 bases, with 8 bases separating them. The CDR3 has 14 amino acids. CDR1 is KGHSH, CDR2 LQKENI, per germline.

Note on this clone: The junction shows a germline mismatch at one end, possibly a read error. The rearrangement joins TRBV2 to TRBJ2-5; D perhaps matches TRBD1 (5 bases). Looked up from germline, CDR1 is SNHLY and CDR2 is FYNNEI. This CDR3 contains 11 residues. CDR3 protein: CAGSRAETQYF. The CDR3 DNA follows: TGTGCCGGCAGCAGGGCGGAGACCCAGTACTTC.

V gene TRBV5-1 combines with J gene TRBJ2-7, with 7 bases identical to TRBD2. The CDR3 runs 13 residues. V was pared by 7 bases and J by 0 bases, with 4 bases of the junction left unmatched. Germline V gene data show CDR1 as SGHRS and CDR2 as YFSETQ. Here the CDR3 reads CASAIAGSYEQYF. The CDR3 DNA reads TGCGCCAGCGCGATAGCGGGCTCCTACGAGCAGTACTTC. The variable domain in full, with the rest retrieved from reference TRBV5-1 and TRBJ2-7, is KAGVTQTPRYLIKTRGQQVTLSCSPISGHRSVSWYQQTPGQGLQFLFEYFSETQRNKGNFPGRFSGRQFSNSRSEMNVSTLELGDSALYLCASAIAGSYEQYFGPGTRLTVT.

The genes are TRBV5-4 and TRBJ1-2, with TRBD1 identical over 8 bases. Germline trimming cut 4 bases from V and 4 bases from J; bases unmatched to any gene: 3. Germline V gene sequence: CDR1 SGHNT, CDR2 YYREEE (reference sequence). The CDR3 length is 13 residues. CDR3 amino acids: CASSEGQVYGYTF. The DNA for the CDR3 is TGTGCCAGCAGCGAGGGACAGGTCTATGGCTACACCTTC.